Listed here are 5 T cell receptor beta chains from one sample, sequenced in a study of blood T cell repertoires in COVID-19. The method was immunoSEQ multiplex PCR; TCRdb's version includes in-frame clones alone and lacks a portion of them. The data contain about 210,000 clones, about 90% of them singletons. Sequencing used peripheral blood. The receptors stem from a man aged 25-45 years with acute or convalescent COVID-19.

The chain links TRBV2 to TRBJ1-5; 8 bases line up with TRBD1. Per germline, CDR1 SNHLY and CDR2 FYNNEI. V dropped 4 bases and J dropped 9; count of bases not matched to a gene: 8. CDR3 size: 14 residues. The CDR3 DNA is TGTGCCAGCAGTGGGACAGGGCCCGGGACGCCCCAGCATTTT. It specifies CASSGTGPGTPQHF. The variable domain in full, with the rest retrieved from reference TRBV2 and TRBJ1-5, is EPEVTQTPSHQVTQMGQEVILRCVPISNHLYFYWYRQILGQKVEFLVSFYNNEISEKSEIFDDQFSVERPDGSNFTLKIRSTKLEDSAMYFCASSGTGPGTPQHFGDGTRLSIL.

The rearrangement links TRBV13 to TRBJ1-1; 10 bases align to TRBD1. The CDR3 extends over 15 amino acids. After removal of 5 bases from V and 5 bases from J, the junction contained 8 bases not matched to a gene. CDR1 and CDR2 (germline): PRHDT, FYEKMQ (reference sequence). This CDR3 reads CASSQTGGAWTEAFF. The CDR3 DNA reads as TGTGCCAGCAGCCAGACAGGGGGCGCTTGGACTGAAGCTTTCTTT.

This clone was observed a single time. CDR3 amino acids: CASSWGQGSNQPQHF. Here the CDR3 DNA reads TGCGCCAGCAGCTGGGGACAGGGAAGCAATCAGCCCCAGCATTTT. V is TRBV5-1 and J is TRBJ1-5; 9 nucleotides line up with TRBD1. The V segment lost 3 bases and the J segment 1 base; nucleotides outside the gene matches: 2. CDR1 is SGHRS, CDR2 YFSETQ, per germline. The CDR3 is made up of 15 amino acids.

This chain connects TRBV10-1 to TRBJ1-1; D remains ambiguous. The CDR3 is 13 amino acids. V lost 6 bases and J lost 1, with 9 bases in between. Germline assignment: CDR1 WNHNN and CDR2 SYGVQD (reference sequence). The CDR3 loop reads CASSPGTNTEAFF. The CDR3 nucleotides are TGCGCCAGCAGCCCCGGTACGAACACTGAAGCTTTCTTT.

The V gene is TRBV3-1 (or the pseudogene TRBV3-2), the J gene TRBJ2-2; weak D call: TRBD1 (5 bases). The CDR3 extends over 17 amino acids. The V gene's germline CDR1 is LGHDT and CDR2 YNNKEL (reference sequence). V lost 1 base and J 2 bases, leaving 14 bases between the germline ends. CDR3 amino acids: CASSQGAGLGNTGELFF. The CDR3 DNA follows: TGTGCCAGCAGCCAAGGGGCAGGGTTGGGCAACACCGGGGAGCTGTTTTTT.